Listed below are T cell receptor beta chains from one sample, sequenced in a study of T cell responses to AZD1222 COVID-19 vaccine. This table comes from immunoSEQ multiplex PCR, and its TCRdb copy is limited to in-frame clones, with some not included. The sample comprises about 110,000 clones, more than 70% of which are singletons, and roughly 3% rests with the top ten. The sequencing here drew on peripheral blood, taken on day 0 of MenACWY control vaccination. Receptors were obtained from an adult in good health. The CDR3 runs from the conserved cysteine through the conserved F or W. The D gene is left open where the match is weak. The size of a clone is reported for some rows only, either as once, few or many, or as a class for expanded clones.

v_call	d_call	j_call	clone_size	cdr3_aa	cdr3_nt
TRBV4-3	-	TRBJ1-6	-	CASSQEPLGGNSPLHF	TGCGCCAGCAGCCAAGAGCCCTTGGGGGGGAATTCACCCCTCCACTTT
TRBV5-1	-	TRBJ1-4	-	CASSLATVNEKLFF	TGCGCCAGCAGCTTGGCCACAGTCAATGAAAAACTGTTTTTT
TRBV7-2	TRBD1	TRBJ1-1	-	CASSSDRLTEAFF	TGTGCCAGCAGCTCGGACAGGCTCACTGAAGCTTTCTTT
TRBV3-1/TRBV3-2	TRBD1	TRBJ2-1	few	CASSQVTGQGGYNEQFF	TGTGCCAGCAGCCAAGTTACGGGACAGGGGGGCTACAATGAGCAGTTCTTC
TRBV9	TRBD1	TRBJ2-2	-	CASSVVGGTGDTGELFF	TGTGCCAGCAGCGTAGTAGGGGGGACAGGTGACACCGGGGAGCTGTTTTTT
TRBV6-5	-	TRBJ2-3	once	CASTASGTPSTQYF	TGTGCCAGCACCGCCTCCGGGACTCCGAGTACGCAGTATTTT
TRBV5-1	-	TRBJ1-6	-	CASSPIGADNSPLHF	TGCGCCAGCAGCCCCATCGGGGCGGATAATTCACCCCTCCACTTT
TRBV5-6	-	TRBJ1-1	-	CASSLVSAEAFF	TGTGCCAGCAGCTTGGTTTCAGCCGAAGCTTTCTTT
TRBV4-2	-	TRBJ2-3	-	CASSQADTQYF	TGTGCCAGCAGCCAAGCGGATACGCAGTATTTT
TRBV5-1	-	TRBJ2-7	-	CASSPRGTQGSYEQYF	TGCGCCAGCAGCCCCCGGGGGACCCAGGGGTCCTACGAGCAGTACTTC
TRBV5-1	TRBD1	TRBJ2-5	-	CASSLAGGAKTQYF	TGCGCCAGCAGCTTGGCAGGGGGCGCGAAGACCCAGTACTTC
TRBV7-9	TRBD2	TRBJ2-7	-	CASSPGLAGDLSYEQYF	TGTGCCAGCAGCCCGGGACTAGCGGGGGACCTCTCCTACGAGCAGTACTTC
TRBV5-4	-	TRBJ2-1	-	CASSLVYNEQFF	TGTGCCAGCAGCTTGGTGTACAATGAGCAGTTCTTC
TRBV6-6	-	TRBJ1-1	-	CASSYSSTGRNTEAFF	TGTGCCAGCAGTTACTCTAGCACAGGGCGGAACACTGAAGCTTTCTTT
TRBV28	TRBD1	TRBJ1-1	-	CASSLEGAQRRDTEAFF	TGTGCCAGCAGTTTAGAGGGGGCCCAAAGGAGGGACACTGAAGCTTTCTTT
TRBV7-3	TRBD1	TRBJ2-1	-	CASSPSPNRGIHEQFF	TGTGCCAGCAGCCCCTCCCCCAACAGGGGTATCCATGAGCAGTTCTTC
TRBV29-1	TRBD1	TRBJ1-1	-	CSVVIWDRGQNTEAFF	TGCAGCGTTGTAATTTGGGACAGGGGGCAGAACACTGAAGCTTTCTTT
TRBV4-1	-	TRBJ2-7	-	CASGDIRYEQYF	TGCGCCAGCGGGGACATACGCTACGAGCAGTACTTC
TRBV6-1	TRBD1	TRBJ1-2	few	CASSEVRGQGYGYTF	TGTGCCAGCAGTGAAGTTCGCGGACAGGGCTATGGCTACACCTTC
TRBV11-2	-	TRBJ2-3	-	CASSLPGLDTQYF	TGTGCCAGCAGCCTTCCGGGACTAGATACGCAGTATTTT
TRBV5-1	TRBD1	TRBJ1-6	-	CASSLVTGADSPLHF	TGCGCCAGCAGCTTGGTGACAGGGGCTGATTCACCCCTCCACTTT
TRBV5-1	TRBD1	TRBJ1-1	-	CASSTQNRGATEAFF	TGCGCCAGCAGCACGCAAAACAGGGGGGCCACTGAAGCTTTCTTT
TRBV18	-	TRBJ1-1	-	CASSRGGRGNTEAFF	TGTGCCAGCTCACGCGGGGGAAGAGGGAACACTGAAGCTTTCTTT